Each of the 5 T cell receptor beta chains below was sequenced from the same sample in a study of blood T cell repertoires in COVID-19. Generated by immunoSEQ multiplex PCR, the TCRdb table keeps only in-frame clones and is missing some. Among about 300,000 clones listed, about 89% were seen once. Sequenced input: peripheral blood. Receptors originate from a woman aged 40-49 years who had recovered from COVID-19.

V and J are TRBV24-1 and TRBJ2-1, with TRBD2 identical over 9 bases. V dropped 6 bases and J dropped 2; count of bases not matched to a gene: 13. Germline loops: CDR1 KGHDR, CDR2 SFDVKD. This CDR3 contains 18 residues. The CDR3 is CATSSAGGQAKPYNEQFF. CDR3 DNA sequence: TGTGCCACCAGTTCCGCGGGGGGGCAAGCGAAACCCTACAATGAGCAGTTCTTC.

This chain joins TRBV29-1 and TRBJ2-1; D call uncertain. Trimming shortened V by 4 bases and J by 1 base, and 8 bases separated the two germline ends. Germline lookup yields CDR1 SQVTM and CDR2 ANQGSEA. This CDR3 spans 13 amino acids. CDR3 coding DNA: TGCAGCGTTGGGGCTTCATCCTACAATGAGCAGTTCTTC. Encoded protein: CSVGASSYNEQFF.

V usage is TRBV18 and J usage is TRBJ1-5, with D unresolved. CDR3 size: 14 residues. Per germline, CDR1 KGHSH and CDR2 LQKENI. Trimming removed 5 bases at V and 0 bases at J, with 8 bases between. This chain's CDR3 is CASSGGNSNQPQHF. The CDR3 nucleotides read TGTGCCAGCTCAGGAGGAAATAGCAATCAGCCCCAGCATTTT. The complete variable domain, with remaining parts taken from reference TRBV18 and TRBJ1-5, reads NAGVMQNPRHLVRRRGQEARLRCSPMKGHSHVYWYRQLPEEGLKFMVYLQKENIIDESGMPKERFSAEFPKEGPSILRIQQVVRGDSAAYFCASSGGNSNQPQHFGDGTRLSIL.

This clone was seen a handful of times. This chain joins TRBV9 and TRBJ2-2; a weak D match, TRBD1 (7 bases). V was cut by 6 bases and J by 5 bases, with 20 bases left in between. CDR3 length: 16 amino acids. Germline V gene lookup returns CDR1 SGDLS and CDR2 YYNGEE. The CDR3 bases are TGTGCCAGCACCCGGGACAGCCATGGAGGGACCGGGGAGCTGTTTTTT. It yields the protein CASTRDSHGGTGELFF.

The chain couples TRBV18 to TRBJ2-7; 8 bases agree with TRBD1. The CDR3 has 15 residues. The V segment lost 8 bases and the J segment 3 bases; nucleotides outside the gene matches: 12. Germline CDR1 reads KGHSH; CDR2 reads LQKENI. CDR3 protein: CASRAQTGEDYEQYF. CDR3 in DNA: TGTGCCAGCCGGGCCCAGACAGGGGAAGACTACGAGCAGTACTTC.